This TCR beta chain originates from a study of T cell responses to AZD1222 COVID-19 vaccine. Germline V CDR1 and CDR2: LNHDA, SQIVND (reference sequence). This CDR3 region has 14 residues. Trimming pared 7 bases from V and 1 base from J, leaving 14 bases between. Whole-study findings and limits: Repertoire collection took place solely once the T cell response had peaked.

With respect to this clone: No antigen is known for it.

Data came from immunoSEQ multiplex PCR; TCRdb stores just in-frame clones and leaves some out. The sample consists of about 120,000 clones, 91% of them appearing once. This specimen was peripheral blood, taken on day 0 of AZD1222 vaccination. The V and J genes are TRBV19 and TRBJ2-7; weak D call: TRBD1 (6 bases). The sequence derives from an adult in good health. The CDR3 reads CASKPGTLSYEQYF. DNA for the CDR3: TGTGCCAGTAAACCCGGGACACTGTCCTACGAGCAGTACTTC.